Below, 2 T cell receptor beta chains from the same sample are listed, as sequenced in a study of shared clonotypes between healthy human individuals. Assay: immunoSEQ multiplex PCR; the TCRdb copy retains only in-frame clones and omits some. The table lists around 320,000 clones, about nine tenths of them singletons. Material for sequencing was memory CD8+ T cells sorted from blood. Subset of the sample: CD45RO+ cells pooled with CCR7-negative TemRA cells. The receptors here all came from a man aged 18-30 years in good health.

This sequence joins TRBV11-2 and TRBJ2-7, with D tentatively TRBD1 or TRBD2 (5 bases each). There are 11 residues in the CDR3. Trimming left V 6 bases short and J 6 bases short, with 9 bases between. Germline V gives CDR1 SGHAT, CDR2 FQNNGV. In nucleotides, the CDR3 is TGTGCCAGCAGTCGGGGCCTCGAGCAGTACTTC. Its translation: CASSRGLEQYF.

The chain recombines TRBV7-6 with TRBJ1-2, with D unclear. The V and J ends lost 8 bases and 3 bases respectively, with 10 bases between them. This CDR3 spans 12 amino acids. CDR1 is SGHVS, CDR2 FNYEAQ, per germline. CDR3 in amino acids: CASSGEDYGYTF. The CDR3 nucleotides read TGTGCCAGCTCTGGGGAGGACTATGGCTACACCTTC.